This T cell receptor (beta chain) was identified in a study of cytomegalovirus exposure and HLA in healthy donors. Study outcomes and limitations: In vitro testing confirmed three CMV-associated chains as specific for CMV antigens. HLA alleles showed associations with around 15,000 TCR beta sequences in a later analysis, at a 0.05 false discovery rate. Versus the roughly 690-donor mean, an Asian-associated ancestry cluster reportedly showed fewer N-insertions in a later analysis.

13 Jbeta primers and 60 Vbeta primers were used for the PCR. Per the authors' pipeline: The count from a later analysis was some 76 million unique TCR beta chains, some 12 million of them shared. Method: immunoSEQ multiplex PCR; TCRdb's copy keeps in-frame clones and lacks some. V and J calls and clone size are copied from that table; D and trimming were computed from the DNA. The table has about 130,000 clones, about three quarters seen once; the top ten hold 3% to 4%. With regard to this clone: Its specificity is unknown.

The CDR3 is 13 residues long. Material for sequencing was PBMCs. The J gene is TRBJ1-1, the V gene TRBV21-1. TRBV21-1 is classified as a pseudogene. This TCR was sampled from a man aged 25-45 years in good health and CMV-seronegative. The CDR3 reads CASTPRGVTEAFF. The CDR3 nucleotides read TGTGCCAGCACCCCCCGGGGGGTCACTGAAGCTTTCTTT.